A selection of T cell receptor beta chains follows, all from one sample in a study of OX40 agonist ivuxolimab in advanced cancers. Clones were read by immunoSEQ multiplex PCR, and TCRdb kept only the in-frame ones, dropping some. The repertoire holds approximately 46,000 clones, with 70% to 80% as singletons. The input for sequencing was CD4+ or CD8+ T cells sorted from blood, taken in a trial of the OX40 agonist ivuxolimab. The origin of the receptors is an adult with an advanced solid tumor such as melanoma, head and neck, liver or kidney cancer. Both conserved end residues are part of each CDR3. The D gene is left open where the match is weak. Some rows have no size entry. The others give once, few or many, or a class for an expanded clone.

J: TRBJ1-4; D: NA; V: TRBV7-6; size: NA; CDR3: CASGGEKLFF; DNA: TGTGCCAGCGGGGGTGAAAAACTGTTTTTT
J: TRBJ1-1; D: TRBD1; V: TRBV10-1; size: NA; CDR3: CASSSGQPNTEAFF; DNA: TGCGCCAGCAGTTCGGGACAGCCGAACACTGAAGCTTTCTTT
J: TRBJ1-1; D: NA; V: TRBV28; size: medium-sized; CDR3: CASSFAGARTEAFF; DNA: TGTGCCAGCAGTTTTGCCGGGGCGCGGACTGAAGCTTTCTTT
J: TRBJ1-5; D: NA; V: TRBV28; size: few; CDR3: CASAIEGNQPQHF; DNA: TGTGCCAGCGCCATAGAGGGGAATCAGCCCCAGCATTTT
J: TRBJ2-2; D: TRBD2; V: TRBV6-6; size: NA; CDR3: CASHHSGRITGELFF; DNA: TGTGCCAGCCATCATAGCGGGAGAATCACCGGGGAGCTGTTTTTT
J: TRBJ1-1; D: NA; V: TRBV27; size: NA; CDR3: CASSLSVKTTSEAFF; DNA: TGTGCCAGCAGTTTATCCGTTAAAACCACCTCCGAAGCTTTCTTT
J: TRBJ1-2; D: NA; V: TRBV30; size: NA; CDR3: CAWSRDEGFYGYTF; DNA: TGTGCCTGGAGTCGAGACGAAGGGTTTTATGGCTACACCTTC
J: TRBJ2-5; D: NA; V: TRBV7-8; size: NA; CDR3: CASSLDSETQYF; DNA: TGTGCCAGCAGCTTAGATTCGGAGACCCAGTACTTC
J: TRBJ2-5; D: NA; V: TRBV5-1; size: once; CDR3: CASSRQADQETQYF; DNA: TGCGCCAGCAGTCGTCAAGCGGACCAAGAGACCCAGTACTTC
J: TRBJ2-5; D: NA; V: TRBV29-1; size: NA; CDR3: CSVVVGEETQYF; DNA: TGCAGCGTTGTGGTCGGGGAAGAGACCCAGTACTTC
J: TRBJ2-3; D: NA; V: TRBV30; size: NA; CDR3: CAWRPEWGHSTDTQYF; DNA: TGTGCCTGGAGGCCGGAGTGGGGCCATAGCACAGATACGCAGTATTTT
J: TRBJ1-1; D: NA; V: TRBV5-1; size: NA; CDR3: CASSLGLNTEAFF; DNA: TGCGCCAGCAGCTTGGGTTTGAACACTGAAGCTTTCTTT
J: TRBJ2-1; D: TRBD2; V: TRBV6-6; size: NA; CDR3: CASSHLAGGRNEQFF; DNA: TGTGCCAGCAGTCACCTAGCGGGAGGGAGGAATGAGCAGTTCTTC
J: TRBJ2-5; D: NA; V: TRBV6-5; size: NA; CDR3: CASSSHDSRVETQYF; DNA: TGTGCCAGCAGTTCACACGACAGTCGGGTGGAGACCCAGTACTTC
J: TRBJ1-2; D: TRBD1; V: TRBV15; size: few; CDR3: CATSTWGQAITTYGYTF; DNA: TGTGCCACCAGCACCTGGGGACAGGCGATAACTACGTATGGCTACACCTTC
J: TRBJ2-1; D: TRBD2; V: TRBV11-2; size: NA; CDR3: CASSSPGLAGGGTGNEQFF; DNA: TGTGCCAGCAGCTCACCGGGACTAGCGGGAGGAGGAACTGGGAATGAGCAGTTCTTC
J: TRBJ1-5; D: NA; V: TRBV19; size: NA; CDR3: CASSSQAGPGNQPQHF; DNA: TGTGCCAGTAGCTCTCAAGCGGGGCCGGGCAATCAGCCCCAGCATTTT
J: TRBJ1-2; D: NA; V: TRBV9; size: NA; CDR3: CASKCSRKTYGYTF; DNA: TGTGCCAGCAAATGCTCAAGAAAGACCTATGGCTACACCTTC
J: TRBJ2-7; D: TRBD1; V: TRBV5-1; size: NA; CDR3: CTSSLPGTAHEQYF; DNA: TGCACCAGCAGCTTGCCAGGGACAGCCCACGAGCAGTACTTC
J: TRBJ1-6; D: NA; V: TRBV7-2; size: NA; CDR3: CASSLASGHGAPLHF; DNA: TGTGCCAGCAGCTTAGCATCGGGACATGGGGCACCCCTCCACTTT
J: TRBJ1-1; D: TRBD1; V: TRBV5-1; size: NA; CDR3: CASSPGTGVNTEAFF; DNA: TGCGCCAGCAGCCCTGGGACAGGCGTGAACACTGAAGCTTTCTTT
J: TRBJ2-5; D: TRBD2; V: TRBV19; size: NA; CDR3: CASSISGSQETQYF; DNA: TGTGCCAGTAGTATTAGCGGGAGCCAAGAGACCCAGTACTTC
J: TRBJ1-4; D: TRBD1; V: TRBV7-2; size: NA; CDR3: CASSHGGTGSEKLFF; DNA: TGTGCCAGCAGCCACGGCGGGACAGGGTCAGAAAAACTGTTTTTT
J: TRBJ1-1; D: NA; V: TRBV14; size: NA; CDR3: CASSQGVQRNTEAFF; DNA: TGTGCCAGCAGCCAAGGGGTCCAAAGAAACACTGAAGCTTTCTTT
J: TRBJ2-7; D: NA; V: TRBV7-8; size: few; CDR3: CASSSSEKYEQYF; DNA: TGTGCCAGCAGCTCTAGCGAGAAGTACGAGCAGTACTTC
J: TRBJ2-1; D: NA; V: TRBV5-1; size: NA; CDR3: CASSLLSGKGNEQFF; DNA: TGCGCCAGCAGCTTGTTATCAGGCAAGGGCAATGAGCAGTTCTTC
J: TRBJ2-7; D: NA; V: TRBV10-3; size: medium-sized; CDR3: CAISEPGKGSSYEQYF; DNA: TGTGCCATCAGTGAGCCCGGCAAGGGGTCCTCCTACGAGCAGTACTTC
J: TRBJ2-1; D: NA; V: TRBV21-1; size: NA; CDR3: CASSVRARGNEQFF; DNA: TGTGCCAGCAGCGTCCGAGCCAGGGGCAATGAGCAGTTCTTC
J: TRBJ1-3; D: NA; V: TRBV6-5; size: NA; CDR3: CASFGLLSSGNTIYF; DNA: TGTGCTTCATTCGGACTCCTTAGCTCTGGAAACACCATATATTTT
J: TRBJ2-5; D: NA; V: TRBV2; size: NA; CDR3: CASKYQETQYF; DNA: TGTGCCAGCAAGTACCAAGAGACCCAGTACTTC
J: TRBJ1-1; D: TRBD1; V: TRBV6-5; size: NA; CDR3: CASSSGNRGGTEAFF; DNA: TGTGCCAGCAGTTCAGGGAACAGGGGTGGTACTGAAGCTTTCTTT
J: TRBJ1-1; D: TRBD1; V: TRBV6-5; size: NA; CDR3: CASSSISRTGATEAFF; DNA: TGTGCCAGCAGTTCGATAAGCCGGACAGGGGCCACTGAAGCTTTCTTT